Presented here are 20 T cell receptor beta chains from one specimen sequenced in a study of T cells after yellow fever vaccination. Via MiXCR, TCRdb re-called the 5' RACE reads, giving one row per CDR3 protein. The table records 25,000 to 30,000 distinct CDR3 sequences, under 5.5% of them present only once. The sequencing used PBMCs, either bulk or a sorted T-cell subset (CD4+, CD8+, memory, or dextramer-sorted; not recorded which), collected 15 days after the yellow fever booster vaccination. Source of these receptors: a man aged 25 to 40 who received the YFV17D yellow fever vaccine.

This clonotype was seen repeatedly, ten times or more. This rearrangement joins TRBV7-2 to TRBJ2-3, with D perhaps TRBD2 (6 bases). The length of the CDR3 is 15 residues. V was trimmed by 4 bases and J by 2 bases, leaving 13 bases between them. In germline, CDR1 is SGHTA, CDR2 FQGNSA. This CDR3 is CASSSTSTLTDTQYF. DNA of the CDR3: TGTGCCAGCAGCTCGACTAGTACCCTCACAGATACGCAGTATTTT.

This clonotype was observed at least ten times. The V gene is TRBV10-2, the J gene TRBJ2-3; D gene unclear. With 6 bases removed from V and 3 bases from J, the gap between germline ends came to 19 bases. The length of the CDR3 is 16 residues. CDR1 and CDR2 from the germline V gene are WSHSY and SAAADI. CDR3 bases: TGCGCCAGCAGCCCCCTGGCTAGTTTGGGAACAGATACGCAGTATTTT. Encoded protein: CASSPLASLGTDTQYF.

Relative to its sample, this clonotype is medium-sized. The chain links TRBV5-1 to TRBJ1-1; D perhaps matches TRBD1 (6 bases). Germline CDR1 SGHRS, CDR2 YFSETQ. V shed 4 bases and J shed 4 bases, with 23 bases lying between them. There are 17 residues in the CDR3. The CDR3 protein is CASSPRSGGGGGTEAFF. The CDR3 bases are TGCGCCAGCAGCCCTCGTTCGGGGGGCGGAGGCGGCACTGAAGCTTTCTTT.

This clonotype appeared many times. This rearrangement joins TRBV7-2 to TRBJ1-2, with a possible D match to TRBD1 (6 bases). This CDR3 is 15 amino acids long. Germline V lookup: CDR1 SGHTA, CDR2 FQGNSA. Deletions cut 8 bases from V and 3 bases from J, with 19 bases between. CDR3 coding DNA: TGTGCCAGCCCGTCCCCCAGGGGCGTTTACTATGGCTACACCTTC. Residues: CASPSPRGVYYGYTF.

Notes on this clonotype: Possible read error: a much larger clone is one base away. V and J are TRBV18 and TRBJ2-1; D is uncertain. Germline V CDR1 and CDR2: KGHSH, LQKENI. The CDR3 totals 13 residues. The V end was cut by 0 bases, the J end by 9 bases, with 9 bases between. The chain's CDR3 is CASSPPRASEQFF. The CDR3 DNA follows: TGTGCCAGCTCACCACCGCGAGCGAGTGAGCAGTTCTTC.

In its sample, this clonotype was seen many times. The CDR3: CASMSGRAVSGELFF. The CDR3 DNA reads as TGTGCCAGCATGAGCGGGAGGGCCGTCAGCGGGGAGCTGTTTTTT. The rearrangement uses TRBV12-3 or TRBV12-4 and TRBJ2-2; TRBD2 matches 10 bases. V lost 7 bases, J lost 7 bases, and 9 bases stayed unmatched. The CDR3 has 15 amino acids.

The chain links TRBV27 to TRBJ1-1, with 11 nucleotides matching TRBD1. V lost 1 base, J lost 5 bases, and 6 bases stayed unmatched. The germline CDR1 and CDR2 sequences are MNHEY and SMNVEV (reference sequence). The CDR3 spans 16 residues. The CDR3, as DNA: TGTGCCAGCAGTTTATGGAGTGGGACAGGGGGTACTGAAGCTTTCTTT. Translated: CASSLWSGTGGTEAFF.

Ten or more counts support this clonotype. The conserved phenylalanine or tryptophan normally closing the CDR3 is absent here, so this likely arose from a read error. No DNA is shown, since the ends of the CDR3 on it are uncertain; the CDR3 is the one TCRdb lists. CDR3 sequence: CASKWTGSFLGN. V gene TRBV7-2 combines with J gene TRBJ1-2; the table gives TRBD1 as D, unverified against the DNA. The CDR3 sequence runs 12 residues, both termini included. Germline assignment: CDR1 SGHTA and CDR2 FQGNSA.

This clonotype showed up just a few times. This rearrangement joins TRBV15 to TRBJ1-5, with no clear D. Germline assignment: CDR1 LNHNV and CDR2 YYDKDF (reference sequence). The CDR3 sequence is 8 residues long. The CDR3 protein is CSNQPQHF. The CDR3 region has the DNA TGTAGCAATCAGCCCCAGCATTTT.

The chain couples TRBV20-1 to TRBJ2-3; 11 bases map to TRBD2. This CDR3 region has 14 residues. Germline V lookup: CDR1 DFQATT, CDR2 SNEGSKA (reference sequence). The CDR3 here is CDARDTSGRDTQYF. The CDR3 region has the DNA TGCGATGCTAGAGATACTAGCGGGAGAGATACGCAGTATTTT.

This clonotype has ten or more counts. This rearrangement joins TRBV24-1 to TRBJ2-1; possible D gene TRBD1, 5 bases. The length of the CDR3 is 15 residues. V lost 1 base and J 6 bases, leaving 12 bases between the germline ends. Germline V gene data show CDR1 as KGHDR and CDR2 as SFDVKD. CDR3 sequence reads: CATSDFGVGPNEQFF. CDR3 nucleotides: TGTGCCACCAGTGATTTTGGGGTGGGGCCCAATGAGCAGTTCTTC.

This clonotype was detected many times. V gene TRBV7-3 combines with J gene TRBJ2-3; TRBD2 agrees at 10 bases. This CDR3 spans 15 amino acids. Germline lookup yields CDR1 SGHTA and CDR2 FQGTGA. V shed 4 bases, J shed 1 base, and the junction held 2 bases outside the gene matches. The CDR3: CASSSGTSGTDTQYF. CDR3 DNA sequence: TGTGCCAGCAGCTCCGGGACTAGCGGCACAGATACGCAGTATTTT.

The chain couples TRBV29-1 to TRBJ2-2; unclear D gene. Germline CDR1 and CDR2: SQVTM and ANQGSEA. This CDR3 comprises 12 residues. Trimming removed 4 bases at V and 6 bases at J, with 9 bases between. CDR3 nucleotide sequence: TGCAGCGTTGTGGAAGGATCCGGGGAGCTGTTTTTT. Translated: CSVVEGSGELFF.

This clonotype has ten or more counts. CDR3 amino acids: CASRFGTSGTGKQFF. In nucleotides, the CDR3 is TGTGCCAGCAGATTTGGGACTAGCGGTACGGGGAAGCAGTTCTTC. J is TRBJ2-1 and V is TRBV11-2; 11 nucleotides line up with TRBD2. CDR1 and CDR2 (germline): SGHAT, FQNNGV. Germline trimming cut 6 bases from V and 11 bases from J; bases unmatched to any gene: 12. The CDR3 runs 15 residues.

This clonotype was seen repeatedly, ten times or more. This chain links TRBV12-3 or TRBV12-4 with TRBJ1-1; D may be TRBD1 (6 bases). Trimming removed 1 base at V and 4 bases at J, with 13 bases between. CDR3 length: 15 residues. CDR3 loop: CASSLGGGGSTEAFF. As DNA, the CDR3 is TGTGCCAGCAGTTTAGGGGGGGGCGGGAGCACTGAAGCTTTCTTT.

The sample holds many counts of this clonotype. The V and J genes are TRBV5-1 and TRBJ2-1, with 8 bases aligning to TRBD2. This CDR3 spans 14 amino acids. The ends lost 7 bases at V and 4 bases at J; junction bases unmatched: 7. Germline V gives CDR1 SGHRS, CDR2 YFSETQ. CDR3 loop: CASRIQREYNEQFF. The CDR3 nucleotides read TGCGCCAGCCGAATTCAGCGGGAGTACAATGAGCAGTTCTTC.

At least ten counts were recorded for this clonotype. The chain carries TRBV4-3 and TRBJ2-5; D is uncertain. The CDR3 has 16 residues. The germline V and J ends were trimmed by 0 bases and 5 bases, with 16 bases remaining between them. CDR1 is LGHNA, CDR2 YSLEER, per germline. The DNA of the CDR3 is TGCGCCAGCAGCCAAGAGTTCCCAAAACCTGGGGAGACCCAGTACTTC. Its protein is CASSQEFPKPGETQYF.

In the case of this clonotype: It may be a read error: a sequence one base away is much more abundant. This chain connects TRBV12-3 or TRBV12-4 to TRBJ2-4; TRBD2 matches at 11 bases. This CDR3 comprises 14 residues. V was pared by 5 bases and J by 8 bases, with 5 bases of the junction left unmatched. The CDR3 sequence: CASSTSSGRYIQYF. The DNA for the CDR3 is TGTGCCAGCAGTACGTCTAGCGGGAGGTACATTCAGTACTTC.

This clonotype was counted many times. The chain combines TRBV6-5 with TRBJ2-5, with D tentatively TRBD2 (5 bases). V was clipped by 4 bases and J by 7 bases, with 13 bases between them. The CDR3 is 13 residues long. Germline V gene sequence: CDR1 MNHEY, CDR2 SVGAGI. The CDR3 here is CASSSQSGGTQYF. The CDR3 DNA sequence: TGTGCCAGCAGTTCCCAGAGTGGAGGGACCCAGTACTTC.

This clonotype was observed many times. This chain connects TRBV29-1 to TRBJ1-3; D not resolved. V was pared by 3 bases and J by 4 bases, with 7 bases between. The length of the CDR3 is 12 residues. Germline V lookup: CDR1 SQVTM, CDR2 ANQGSEA. The CDR3 loop is CSVEGGGNTIYF. The CDR3 DNA sequence: TGCAGCGTTGAGGGAGGAGGAAACACCATATATTTT.